A single sample gave rise to the 22 T cell receptor beta chains below, sequenced in a study of blood T cell repertoires in COVID-19. The protocol was immunoSEQ multiplex PCR, while the TCRdb copy is restricted to in-frame clones and leaves out a portion. The profile shows about 150,000 clones, about nine tenths of them singletons. What was sequenced was PBMCs or T cells enriched from blood (not recorded which). The receptors originated from a woman between 40 and 50 years old who had been exposed to COVID-19.

This sequence joins TRBV20-1 and TRBJ2-1, with 9 bases identical to TRBD2. From germline, CDR1 is DFQATT and CDR2 SNEGSKA (reference sequence). This CDR3 is 14 amino acids long. V was clipped by 3 bases and J by 7 bases; unmatched bases: 7. The CDR3 coding sequence is TGCAGTGCTAGTGGGGGACTAGCAGGGAATGAGCAGTTCTTC. Translating it yields CSASGGLAGNEQFF.

CDR3 loop: CASSFTGRLNTEAFF. The CDR3 nucleotides read TGTGCCAGCAGTTTCACAGGTCGCCTGAACACTGAAGCTTTCTTT. The rearrangement links TRBV28 to TRBJ1-1; D might be TRBD1 (5 bases). The CDR3 covers 15 residues. Germline loops: CDR1 MDHEN, CDR2 SYDVKM. V lost 3 bases to trimming and J lost 0 bases, with 11 bases between them. The full variable domain, its missing parts supplied by reference TRBV28 and TRBJ1-1, is DVKVTQSSRYLVKRTGEKVFLECVQDMDHENMFWYRQDPGLGLRLIYFSYDVKMKEKGDIPEGYSVSREKKERFSLILESASTNQTSMYLCASSFTGRLNTEAFFGQGTRLTVV.

V usage is TRBV12-5 and J usage is TRBJ2-3, with 11 bases identical to TRBD2. V lost 4 bases, J lost 2 bases, and 8 bases stayed unmatched. This CDR3 region has 17 residues. Germline CDR1 LGHNT, CDR2 FRNRAP. The CDR3, as DNA: TGTGCTAGTGGTTCCCCCCGGACTAGCGGGTTCACAGATACGCAGTATTTT. Its translation is CASGSPRTSGFTDTQYF. The variable domain in full, completed from reference TRBV12-5 and TRBJ2-3, reads DARVTQTPRHKVTEMGQEVTMRCQPILGHNTVFWYRQTMMQGLELLAYFRNRAPLDDSGMPKDRFSAEMPDATLATLKIQPSEPRDSAVYFCASGSPRTSGFTDTQYFGPGTRLTVL.

The chain joins TRBV6-5 to TRBJ2-3; D is undetermined. CDR3 size: 12 residues. Trimming left V 4 bases short and J 2 bases short, with 4 bases between. Germline V lookup: CDR1 MNHEY, CDR2 SVGAGI. The CDR3 DNA is TGTGCCAGCAGTTTATACACAGATACGCAGTATTTT. Amino acids: CASSLYTDTQYF.

V is TRBV28 and J is TRBJ2-4; 7 nucleotides match TRBD1. The CDR3 spans 12 residues. Unmatched junction bases numbered 7, after V lost 6 bases and J lost 11 bases. Per the germline V gene, CDR1 is MDHEN and CDR2 is SYDVKM. CDR3 sequence reads: CASRQGQGFQYF. CDR3 sequence (DNA): TGTGCCAGCAGACAGGGGCAAGGATTTCAGTACTTC.

This sequence joins TRBV7-9 and TRBJ1-4; possibly TRBD1 for D (5 bases). The germline CDR1 and CDR2 sequences are SEHNR and FQNEAQ (reference sequence). V was shortened by 3 bases and J by 4 bases, with 9 bases between the two germline ends. There are 14 residues in the CDR3. The CDR3 DNA reads as TGTGCCAGCAGCTTGACAGTGATTAATGAAAAACTGTTTTTT. Protein sequence: CASSLTVINEKLFF. Looking up the rest from reference TRBV7-9 and TRBJ1-4 gives the full variable domain: DTGVSQNPRHKITKRGQNVTFRCDPISEHNRLYWYRQTLGQGPEFLTYFQNEAQLEKSRLLSDRFSAERPKGSFSTLEIQRTEQGDSAMYLCASSLTVINEKLFFGSGTQLSVL.

V usage is TRBV9 and J usage is TRBJ2-3; weak D call: TRBD2 (5 bases). The CDR3 is 15 residues long. V was pared by 0 bases and J by 5 bases, with 13 bases between. Germline V CDR1 and CDR2: SGDLS, YYNGEE. The CDR3 region is CASSVDRGRGDTQYF. CDR3 sequence (DNA): TGTGCCAGCAGCGTAGATAGAGGGCGAGGAGATACGCAGTATTTT. The variable domain in full, with the rest retrieved from reference TRBV9 and TRBJ2-3, is DSGVTQTPKHLITATGQRVTLRCSPRSGDLSVYWYQQSLDQGLQFLIQYYNGEERAKGNILERFSAQQFPDLHSELNLSSLELGDSALYFCASSVDRGRGDTQYFGPGTRLTVL.

The sample holds a few counts of this clone. This chain connects TRBV9 to TRBJ2-2, with 10 bases matching TRBD2. The junction had 15 bases not matched to a gene; V was cut back by 3 bases and J by 1 base. CDR1 is SGDLS and CDR2 is YYNGEE in the germline V gene. The CDR3 is 20 residues long. As DNA, the CDR3 is TGTGCCAGCAGCGCGGAAGTCTATATAGCGGGGGGAAAGAACACCGGGGAGCTGTTTTTT. As protein: CASSAEVYIAGGKNTGELFF.

The J gene is TRBJ1-1, the V gene TRBV28, with 10 bases lining up with TRBD1. J was trimmed by 0 bases and V by 6 bases; bases with no gene match: 4. There are 15 residues in the CDR3. Germline CDR1 MDHEN, CDR2 SYDVKM. This chain's CDR3 is CASRTGQGVNTEAFF. The CDR3 bases are TGTGCCAGCAGAACTGGACAGGGGGTGAACACTGAAGCTTTCTTT.

This clone was detected only a few times. The chain recombines TRBV7-9 with TRBJ2-1, with TRBD2 identical over 8 bases. The V and J ends lost 5 bases and 6 bases, in that order; junction bases with no gene match: 6. Germline V gives CDR1 SEHNR, CDR2 FQNEAQ (reference sequence). This CDR3 contains 14 residues. This CDR3 is CASSLSGEINEQFF. In DNA form, the CDR3 reads TGTGCCAGCAGCCTTAGCGGGGAGATCAATGAGCAGTTCTTC.

The chain employs TRBV27 and TRBJ2-7; 9 bases map to TRBD1. V lost 5 bases and J lost 5; bases outside the gene matches: 4. Germline CDR1 and CDR2: MNHEY and SMNVEV (reference sequence). The CDR3 loop spans 13 amino acids. CDR3 region: CASSGTGFHEQYF. In nucleotides, the CDR3 is TGTGCCAGCAGTGGGACAGGGTTCCACGAGCAGTACTTC.

This clone was recorded once. This chain joins TRBV6-5 and TRBJ1-2; tentative D call: TRBD1 (6 bases). Germline loops: CDR1 MNHEY, CDR2 SVGAGI. V dropped 6 bases and J dropped 8 bases, with 16 bases sitting between them. The CDR3 length is 13 residues. The CDR3 protein is CASRPNRDGGYTF. The CDR3 coding sequence is TGTGCCAGCAGGCCCAACAGGGATGGCGGCTACACCTTC.

The V and J genes are TRBV18 and TRBJ1-4; a weak D match, TRBD1 (5 bases). V lost 0 bases and J lost 7, with 15 bases in between. Germline V gene data show CDR1 as KGHSH and CDR2 as LQKENI. The CDR3 is 16 residues long. The CDR3 protein is CASSPPIGGVGEKLFF. Written as DNA, the CDR3 is TGTGCCAGCTCACCACCCATCGGGGGGGTGGGTGAAAAACTGTTTTTT.

CDR3 DNA sequence: TGTGCCAGCTCACGGGCTGGAGGCACTGAAGCTTTCTTT. Protein: CASSRAGGTEAFF. This rearrangement joins TRBV18 to TRBJ1-1; D not resolved. CDR3 length equals 13 residues. Germline V gene data show CDR1 as KGHSH and CDR2 as LQKENI. The ends were cut back, 4 bases at V and 4 bases at J, with 10 bases in the middle.

The rearrangement links TRBV7-8 to TRBJ1-2; D is perhaps TRBD1 (5 bases). The CDR3 runs 13 residues. V lost 5 bases and J 1 base, leaving 8 bases between the germline ends. The germline gives CDR1 SGHVS, CDR2 FQNEAQ. The CDR3 spells CASSRDYNYGYTF. The CDR3 bases are TGTGCCAGCAGCCGGGACTATAACTATGGCTACACCTTC. The full variable domain, in which reference TRBV7-8 and TRBJ1-2 provide the parts outside the CDR3, is GAGVSQSPRYKVAKRGQDVALRCDPISGHVSLFWYQQALGQGPEFLTYFQNEAQLDKSGLPSDRFFAERPEGSVSTLKIQRTQQEDSAVYLCASSRDYNYGYTFGSGTRLTVV.

The chain combines TRBV28 with TRBJ1-2; D is perhaps TRBD1 (6 bases). The V end was cut by 11 bases, the J end by 5 bases, with 12 bases between. The CDR3 has 11 residues. From germline, CDR1 is MDHEN and CDR2 SYDVKM. The CDR3 bases are TGTGCCTCAGGGGTTGAGTATGGCTACACCTTC. Translation gives CASGVEYGYTF.

This clone was observed a few times. The chain joins TRBV5-5 to TRBJ2-7; D ambiguous. Trimming stripped 1 base from V and 6 bases from J, with 8 bases between. The CDR3 is 12 residues long. CDR1 and CDR2 (germline): SGHKS, YYEKEE (reference sequence). CDR3 in amino acids: CASSLIYTEQYF. The CDR3 DNA reads as TGTGCCAGCAGCTTGATATACACCGAGCAGTACTTC.

The chain recombines TRBV10-2 with TRBJ1-2; D gene uncertain. The CDR3 has 15 residues. V was trimmed by 2 bases and J by 1 base, leaving 11 bases between them. From germline, CDR1 is WSHSY and CDR2 SAAADI. CDR3 sequence (DNA): TGCGCCAGCAGTGAGGGCAGTACCCTTAACTATGGCTACACCTTC. Its protein is CASSEGSTLNYGYTF.

The chain uses TRBV2 and TRBJ2-7; D uncertain. CDR1 and CDR2 (germline): SNHLY, FYNNEI. The CDR3 has 13 residues. The germline V and J ends were trimmed by 7 bases and 1 base, with 11 bases remaining between them. This chain's CDR3 is CASKNSQSYEQYF. As DNA, the CDR3 is TGTGCCAGCAAGAACAGTCAATCCTACGAGCAGTACTTC.

This chain joins TRBV29-1 and TRBJ2-5; D perhaps matches TRBD1 (6 bases). The CDR3 is 13 residues long. Looked up from germline, CDR1 is SQVTM and CDR2 is ANQGSEA. V lost 3 bases and J lost 2, with 10 bases in between. The CDR3 bases are TGCAGCGTTGACAGGGGCCGACAAGAGACCCAGTACTTC. Translated: CSVDRGRQETQYF.

The chain has TRBV4-3 and TRBJ1-2; possibly TRBD1 for D (5 bases). Germline V lookup: CDR1 LGHNA, CDR2 YSLEER. CDR3 length: 14 amino acids. Trimming took 0 bases from V and 8 from J, leaving 13 bases between them. The chain's CDR3 is CASSQEGAFGGYTF. The DNA of the CDR3 is TGCGCCAGCAGCCAAGAAGGGGCTTTCGGGGGCTACACCTTC.

V is TRBV28 and J is TRBJ2-5; 8 positions agree with TRBD1. There are 13 residues in the CDR3. Trimming cost V 6 bases and J 2 bases; bases outside gene matches: 2. The germline V gene has CDR1 MDHEN and CDR2 SYDVKM. The CDR3 is CASRRQGQETQYF. In nucleotides, the CDR3 is TGTGCCAGCAGGAGACAGGGGCAAGAGACCCAGTACTTC.